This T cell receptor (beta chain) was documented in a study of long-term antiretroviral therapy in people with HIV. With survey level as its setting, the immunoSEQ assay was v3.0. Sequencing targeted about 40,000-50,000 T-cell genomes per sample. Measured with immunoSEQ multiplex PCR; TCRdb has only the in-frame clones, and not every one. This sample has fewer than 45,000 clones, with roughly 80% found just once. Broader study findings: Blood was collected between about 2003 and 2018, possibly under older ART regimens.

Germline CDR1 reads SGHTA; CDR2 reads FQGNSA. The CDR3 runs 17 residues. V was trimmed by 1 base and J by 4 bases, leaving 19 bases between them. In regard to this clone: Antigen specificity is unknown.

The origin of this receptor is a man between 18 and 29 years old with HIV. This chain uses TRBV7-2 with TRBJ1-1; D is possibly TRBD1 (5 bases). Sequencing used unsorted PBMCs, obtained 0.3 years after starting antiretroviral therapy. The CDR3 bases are TGTGCCAGCAGCTTAGGGGGCGCCAATACCAAGGTCACTGAAGCTTTCTTT. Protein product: CASSLGGANTKVTEAFF.